Listed below are T cell receptor beta chains from one sample, sequenced in a study of blood T cell repertoires in COVID-19. Here immunoSEQ multiplex PCR was the method, and the copy in TCRdb shows in-frame clones only, minus some. The sample contains more than 100,000 clones, 85% to 90% of which appear only once. Sequencing was performed on peripheral blood. Source of these receptors: a woman in her 70s with acute or convalescent COVID-19. The CDR3 runs from the conserved cysteine through the conserved F or W. Each record gives: V gene, D gene, CDR3 protein. The D gene is left open where the match is weak.

V gene: TRBV5-1
D gene: TRBD1
CDR3 protein: CASSWGQGAPYGYTF

V gene: TRBV11-3
D gene: -
CDR3 protein: CASSGASSYNEQFF

V gene: TRBV2
D gene: -
CDR3 protein: CASSVRLGSEQYF

V gene: TRBV6-5
D gene: TRBD2
CDR3 protein: CASSYDGGVTNEQFF

V gene: TRBV11-2
D gene: -
CDR3 protein: CASSLAGGNQPQHF

V gene: TRBV10-1
D gene: -
CDR3 protein: CASSESSGERNTEAFF

V gene: TRBV19
D gene: TRBD1
CDR3 protein: CASRTGGVEKLFF

V gene: TRBV2
D gene: -
CDR3 protein: CASSPNYGYTF

V gene: TRBV7-8
D gene: TRBD1
CDR3 protein: CASSLGTTGVSGYTF

V gene: TRBV30
D gene: TRBD1
CDR3 protein: CAWSAGTGLWSTEAFF

V gene: TRBV7-9
D gene: TRBD1
CDR3 protein: CASKVGQSHGYTF

V gene: TRBV28
D gene: -
CDR3 protein: CASRGGPQGANNSPLHF

V gene: TRBV30
D gene: TRBD1
CDR3 protein: CAWSSGGYGYTF

V gene: TRBV3-1/TRBV3-2
D gene: TRBD2
CDR3 protein: CASSHGGGAFNEQFF

V gene: TRBV28
D gene: TRBD1
CDR3 protein: CATTTGIGYTF

V gene: TRBV5-1
D gene: -
CDR3 protein: CASSQRGTGGNTIYF

V gene: TRBV11-3
D gene: TRBD1
CDR3 protein: CASSESGTGEHDEQFF

V gene: TRBV28
D gene: TRBD1
CDR3 protein: CASSAGGPYEQYF

V gene: TRBV3-1/TRBV3-2
D gene: -
CDR3 protein: CASSQGTVNQPQHF

V gene: TRBV12-3/TRBV12-4
D gene: -
CDR3 protein: CASSLGTGINFF

V gene: TRBV29-1
D gene: -
CDR3 protein: CSVESTENYEQYF

V gene: TRBV5-6
D gene: TRBD1
CDR3 protein: CASSWDRGNFANTGELFF

V gene: TRBV6-5
D gene: -
CDR3 protein: CASSYAFGAETQYF

V gene: TRBV29-1
D gene: -
CDR3 protein: CSVPLTGNNEQFF